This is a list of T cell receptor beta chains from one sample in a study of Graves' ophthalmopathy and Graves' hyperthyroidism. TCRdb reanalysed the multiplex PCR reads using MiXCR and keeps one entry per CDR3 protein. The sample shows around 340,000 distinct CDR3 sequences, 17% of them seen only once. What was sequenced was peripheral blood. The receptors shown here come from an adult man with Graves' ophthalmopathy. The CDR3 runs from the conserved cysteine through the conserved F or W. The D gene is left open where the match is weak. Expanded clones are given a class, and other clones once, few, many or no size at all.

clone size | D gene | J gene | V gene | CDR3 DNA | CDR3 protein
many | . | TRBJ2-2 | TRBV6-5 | TGTGCCAGCAGTTACGCAGGAGCGCGCGCGAACACCGGGGAGCTGTTTTTT | CASSYAGARANTGELFF
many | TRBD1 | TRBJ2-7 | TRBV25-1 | TGTGCCAGCAGTAAGACAGGGCCCGAGCAGTACTTC | CASSKTGPEQYF
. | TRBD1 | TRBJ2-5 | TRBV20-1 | TGCAGTGCCTCCCGACAGGGGGTCGCAGAGACCCAGTACTTC | CSASRQGVAETQYF
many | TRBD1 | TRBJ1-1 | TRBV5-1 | TGCGCCAGCAGCCGGACAGGGGGAGGCACTGAAGCTTTCTTT | CASSRTGGGTEAFF
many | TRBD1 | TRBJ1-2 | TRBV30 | TGTGCCTGGAATGACAGGGTACACTATGGCTACACCTTC | CAWNDRVHYGYTF
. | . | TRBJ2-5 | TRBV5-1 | TGCGCCAGCAGCCGAGGACAGCTCCAAGAGACCCAGTACTTC | CASSRGQLQETQYF
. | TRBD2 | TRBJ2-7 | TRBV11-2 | TGTGCCAGCAGCGCCTCCGGGACTAGCGGGCCAACTTTCTCCTACGAGCAGTACTTC | CASSASGTSGPTFSYEQYF
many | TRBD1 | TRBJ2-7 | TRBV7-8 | TGTGCCAGCAGCTTAGAAAGACAGGGCTACGAGCAGTACTTC | CASSLERQGYEQYF
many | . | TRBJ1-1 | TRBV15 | TGTGCCACCAGCAGAGATCTAGCCGGGTACACTGAAGCTTTCTTT | CATSRDLAGYTEAFF
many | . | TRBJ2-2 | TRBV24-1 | TGTGCCACCAGTGATCAGCAGGGGAACACCGGGGAGCTGTTTTTT | CATSDQQGNTGELFF
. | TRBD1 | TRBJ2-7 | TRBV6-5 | TGTGCCAGCAGTTCCACAGGGGGAACCCCCTACGAGCAGTACTTC | CASSSTGGTPYEQYF
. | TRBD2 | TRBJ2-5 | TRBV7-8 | TGTGCCAGCAGCCCCTCCGCCCTAGCGGGAGGTTGGTGGGGAGAGACCCAGTACTTC | CASSPSALAGGWWGETQYF
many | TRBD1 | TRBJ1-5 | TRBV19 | TGTGCCAGTAGTAAGGGGACAGCTCATCAGCCCCAGCATTTT | CASSKGTAHQPQHF
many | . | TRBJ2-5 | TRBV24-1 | TGTGCCACCAGAACACCGGCCGTAAAGCTGAAACTAGAGACCCAGTACTTC | CATRTPAVKLKLETQYF
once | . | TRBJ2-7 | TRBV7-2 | TGTGCCAGCAGCTTAGGCTGGGGTAGCCGCACCTACGAGCAGTACTTC | CASSLGWGSRTYEQYF
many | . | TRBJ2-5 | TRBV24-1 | TGTGCCACCAGTGACCTTGACGGAGGGGGTATGGAGACCCAGTACTTC | CATSDLDGGGMETQYF
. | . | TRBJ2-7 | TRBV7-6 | TGTGCCAGCAGCCTAGACTGGGGAAAAGAGCAGTACTTC | CASSLDWGKEQYF
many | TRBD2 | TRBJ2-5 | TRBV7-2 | TGTGCCAGCAGCTTAGCATCGACTAGCGATGGTGAGACCCAGTACTTC | CASSLASTSDGETQYF
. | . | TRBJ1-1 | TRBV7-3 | TGTGCCAGCAGCCCAATTGGGGGGGGCCAAGTCGTTTTCTTT | CASSPIGGGQVVFF
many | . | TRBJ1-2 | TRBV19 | TGTGCCAGTAGGCCCTCCGACAGGTCGTATGGCTACACCTTC | CASRPSDRSYGYTF
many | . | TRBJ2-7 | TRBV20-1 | TGCAGTGCTCCTACCGGCCCGAGCTCCTACGAGCAGTACTTC | CSAPTGPSSYEQYF
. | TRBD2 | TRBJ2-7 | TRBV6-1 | TGTGCCAGCAGCCGTGGGACTAGTTTTTACGAGCAGTACTTC | CASSRGTSFYEQYF
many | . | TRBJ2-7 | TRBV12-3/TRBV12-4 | TGTGCCAGCAGTTTTTCGACCGGGGGCGGCTACGAGCAGTACTTC | CASSFSTGGGYEQYF
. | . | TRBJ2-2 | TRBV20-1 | TGCAGTGCTAGAGTAGGGGATTGGACCGGGGAGCTGTTTTTT | CSARVGDWTGELFF
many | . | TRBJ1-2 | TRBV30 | TGTGCCTGGAGTGCGGGGGAGTTGGGTGGCTACACCTTC | CAWSAGELGGYTF
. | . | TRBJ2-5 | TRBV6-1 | TGTGCCAGCAGCATGGGACGGGGTTCCCAAGAGACCCAGTACTTC | CASSMGRGSQETQYF
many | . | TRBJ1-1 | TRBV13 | TGTGCCAGCAGCTCAGCGATGAACAGGGCTTGGGACACTGAAGCTTTCTTT | CASSSAMNRAWDTEAFF
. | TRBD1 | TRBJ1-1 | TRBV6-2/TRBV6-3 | TGTGCCAGCAGTTACCACATATTCTCCGGGGACAGGGGGGACACTGAAGCTTTCTTT | CASSYHIFSGDRGDTEAFF
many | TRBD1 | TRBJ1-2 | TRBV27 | TGTGCCAGCAGTTTAGGCGGAAGACAGGGGGCCGTCTATGGCTACACCTTC | CASSLGGRQGAVYGYTF
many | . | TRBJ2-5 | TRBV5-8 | TGTGCCAGCAGCTTGGCGGAGGCGAGGACCCAGTACTTC | CASSLAEARTQYF
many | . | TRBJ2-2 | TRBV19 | TGTGCCAGTAACGGGTTCAGGGGCGCGTATAACGGGGAGCTGTTTTTT | CASNGFRGAYNGELFF
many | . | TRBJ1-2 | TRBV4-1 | TGCGCCAGCAGCCAAGAAGACAGAGCCTCTGGTGGCTACACCTTC | CASSQEDRASGGYTF
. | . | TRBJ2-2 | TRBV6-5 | TGTGCCAGCAGTTATGATGACTACGGGTTCGCCGGGGAGCTGTTTTTT | CASSYDDYGFAGELFF
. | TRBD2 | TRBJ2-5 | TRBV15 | TGTGCCACCAGCCTAGCGGGAAGACAAGAGACCCAGTACTTC | CATSLAGRQETQYF
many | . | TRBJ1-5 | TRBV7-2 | TGTGCCAGCAGCTTAGGGGACGTAGATCAGCCCCAGCATTTT | CASSLGDVDQPQHF
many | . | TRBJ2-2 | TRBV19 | TGTGCCAGTACCGGGACGAACACCGGGGAGCTGTTTTTT | CASTGTNTGELFF
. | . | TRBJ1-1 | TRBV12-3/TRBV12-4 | TGTGCCAGCAGGGTGACAGGAAGTATGAACACTGAAGCTTTCTTT | CASRVTGSMNTEAFF
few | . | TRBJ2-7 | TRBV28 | TGTGCCAGCACCGCTACCGGGACCTACGAGCAGTACTTC | CASTATGTYEQYF
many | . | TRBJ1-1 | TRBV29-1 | TGCAGCGTTGCCAACAGGGTCATGAACACTGAAGCTTTCTTT | CSVANRVMNTEAFF
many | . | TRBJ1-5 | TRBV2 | TGTGCCTCGGCACAGGGTTGGGGCAATCAGCCCCAGCATTTT | CASAQGWGNQPQHF
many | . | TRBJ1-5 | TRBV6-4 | TGTGCCAGCAACACCCGGACCGGGGCTACGAGCAATCAGCCCCAGCATTTT | CASNTRTGATSNQPQHF
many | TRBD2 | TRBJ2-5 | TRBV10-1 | TGCGCCAGCAGTGACCCAGCGGGAGGACAAGAGACCCAGTACTTC | CASSDPAGGQETQYF
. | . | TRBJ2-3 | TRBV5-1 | TGCGCCAGCAGCTCGGGACATCAGATCACAGATACGCAGTATTTT | CASSSGHQITDTQYF
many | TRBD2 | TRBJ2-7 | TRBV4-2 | TGTGCCAGCAGCCAAGCCGTAGCGGGAGTGGGTGAGCAGTACTTC | CASSQAVAGVGEQYF
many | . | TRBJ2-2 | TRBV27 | TGTGCCAGCAGTTTATCCGGGCCTAGCAATCTTCCCGGGGAGCTGTTTTTT | CASSLSGPSNLPGELFF
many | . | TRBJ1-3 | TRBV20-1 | TGCAGTGCTGCCCGCGGCAGGCTCTCTGGAAACACCATATATTTT | CSAARGRLSGNTIYF
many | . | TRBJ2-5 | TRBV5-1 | TGCGCCAGCAGCTTGTCCGGGGGCGGGGAGACCCAGTACTTC | CASSLSGGGETQYF